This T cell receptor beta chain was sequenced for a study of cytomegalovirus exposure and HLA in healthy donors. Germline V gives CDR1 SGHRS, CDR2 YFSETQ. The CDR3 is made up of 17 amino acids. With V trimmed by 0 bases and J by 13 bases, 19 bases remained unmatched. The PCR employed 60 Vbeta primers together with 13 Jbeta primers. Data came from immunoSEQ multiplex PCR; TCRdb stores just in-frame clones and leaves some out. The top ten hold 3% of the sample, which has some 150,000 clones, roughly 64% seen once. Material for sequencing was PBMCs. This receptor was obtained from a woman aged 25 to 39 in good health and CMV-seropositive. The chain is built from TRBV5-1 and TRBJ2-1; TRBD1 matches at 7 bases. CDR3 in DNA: TGCGCCAGCAGCTTGGGTCGATCGGGGACAGTGGTGGTACATCAGTTCTTC. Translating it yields CASSLGRSGTVVVHQFF.